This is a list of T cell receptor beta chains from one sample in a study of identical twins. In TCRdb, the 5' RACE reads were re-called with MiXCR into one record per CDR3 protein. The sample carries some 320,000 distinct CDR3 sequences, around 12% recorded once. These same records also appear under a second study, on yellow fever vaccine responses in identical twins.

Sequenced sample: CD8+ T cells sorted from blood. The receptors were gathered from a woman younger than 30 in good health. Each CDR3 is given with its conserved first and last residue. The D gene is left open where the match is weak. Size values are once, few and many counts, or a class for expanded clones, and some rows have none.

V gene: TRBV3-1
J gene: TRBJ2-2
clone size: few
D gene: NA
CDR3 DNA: TGTGCCAGCAGCCAAGTCCTCCCTTGGGCGCGGACGCTCGGCGGGGAGCTGTTTTTT
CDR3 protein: CASSQVLPWARTLGGELFF

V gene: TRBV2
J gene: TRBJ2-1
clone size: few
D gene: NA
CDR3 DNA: TGTGCCAGCAGTGGACCCAGCAATGAGCAGTTCTTC
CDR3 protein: CASSGPSNEQFF

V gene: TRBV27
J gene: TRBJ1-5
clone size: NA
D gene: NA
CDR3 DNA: TGTGCCAGCAGCCCAGGATCTAGCAATCAGCCCCAGCATTTT
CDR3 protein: CASSPGSSNQPQHF

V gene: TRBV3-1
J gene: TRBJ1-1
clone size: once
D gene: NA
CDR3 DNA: TGTGCCAGCAGCCAAGATCCAGGTCAATACACTGAAGCTTTCTTT
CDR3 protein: CASSQDPGQYTEAFF

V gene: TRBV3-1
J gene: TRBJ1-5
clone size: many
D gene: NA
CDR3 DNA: TGTGCCAGCAGACCTAGAAAGGGAAGACGGGATTTTAATCAGCCCCAGCATTTT
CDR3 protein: CASRPRKGRRDFNQPQHF

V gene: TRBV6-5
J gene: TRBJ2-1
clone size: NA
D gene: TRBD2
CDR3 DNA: TGTGCCAGCAGTTACTCGAGAGGACTAGCGGGATCCAATGAGCAGTTCTTC
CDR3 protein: CASSYSRGLAGSNEQFF

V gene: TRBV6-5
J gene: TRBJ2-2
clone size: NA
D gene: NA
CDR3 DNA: TGTGCCAGCAGTTACCCGACCCTGGCGACCGGGGAGCTGTTTTTT
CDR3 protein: CASSYPTLATGELFF

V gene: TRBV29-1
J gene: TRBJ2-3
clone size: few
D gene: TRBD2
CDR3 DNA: TGCAGCGTTGAAGATCAGCGGGAGTTAGATACGCAGTATTTT
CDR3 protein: CSVEDQRELDTQYF

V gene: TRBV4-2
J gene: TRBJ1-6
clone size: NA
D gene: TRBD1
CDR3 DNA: TGTGCCAGCAGCCAAGACCACGGACAGGCTTATAATTCACCCCTCCACTTT
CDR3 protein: CASSQDHGQAYNSPLHF

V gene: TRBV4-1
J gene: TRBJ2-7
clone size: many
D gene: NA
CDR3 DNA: TGCGCCAGCAGCCAAGACCTTCAAACCTACGAGCAGTACTTC
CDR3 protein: CASSQDLQTYEQYF

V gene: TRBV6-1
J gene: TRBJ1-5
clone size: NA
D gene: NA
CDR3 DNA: TGTGCCAGCAGTGAAGCGCGCGTTTATAGCAATCAGCCCCAGCATTTT
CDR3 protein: CASSEARVYSNQPQHF